Shown below are 27 T cell receptor beta chains from a single sample sequenced in a study of T cell repertoires in cytomegalovirus infection. In TCRdb, the reads were re-called with MiXCR into one record per CDR3 protein. In the table there are about 310,000 distinct CDR3 sequences, around 10% of which are singletons. Sequencing input: PBMCs. The receptors were gathered from a human donor in good health (CMV status not recorded). Some clones in this sample may be carry-over from other donors' samples.

This clonotype appeared a few times. The chain links TRBV5-4 to TRBJ1-1, with a possible D match to TRBD1 (6 bases). V was pared by 0 bases and J by 3 bases, with 21 bases between. Germline CDR1 SGHNT, CDR2 YYREEE (reference sequence). The CDR3 runs 18 residues. CDR3 bases: TGTGCCAGCAGCTTGGGAGGGACACGCCGACCTCCGGACACTGAAGCTTTCTTT. This gives the protein CASSLGGTRRPPDTEAFF.

The rearrangement uses TRBV7-9 and TRBJ1-6; D possibly corresponds to TRBD1 (5 bases). The CDR3 is made up of 17 amino acids. The V end lost 7 bases, the J end lost 13 bases, and 29 bases lay between the germline ends. Germline CDR1 and CDR2: SEHNR and FQNEAQ (reference sequence). The CDR3 sequence: CASTPLRDQRGSSPLHF. DNA for the CDR3: TGTGCCAGCACCCCTCTCCGGGACCAGAGAGGAAGTTCGCCCCTCCACTTT.

This clonotype was detected only a few times. The J gene is TRBJ2-7, the V gene TRBV20-1, with D perhaps matching TRBD1 (6 bases). The CDR3 covers 11 residues. In germline, CDR1 is DFQATT, CDR2 SNEGSKA (reference sequence). Trimming shortened V by 4 bases and J by 5 bases, and 9 bases separated the two germline ends. The CDR3 loop is CSATGVNEQYV. DNA of the CDR3: TGCAGTGCTACAGGGGTCAACGAGCAGTACGTC.

This clonotype was seen many times. The chain employs TRBV19 and TRBJ2-7; D might be TRBD1 (6 bases). CDR3 length: 14 amino acids. Germline V gene data show CDR1 as LNHDA and CDR2 as SQIVND (reference sequence). Trimming removed 6 bases at V and 2 bases at J, with 14 bases between. CDR3 sequence: CASRAQGSAYEQYF. CDR3 bases: TGTGCCAGTAGGGCCCAGGGGTCCGCCTACGAGCAGTACTTC.

This clonotype was detected only a few times. V and J are TRBV20-1 and TRBJ1-2; tentatively, D is TRBD1 (5 bases). The CDR3 has 16 amino acids. V lost 0 bases, J lost 0 bases, and 14 bases lay in between. CDR1 and CDR2 (germline): DFQATT, SNEGSKA (reference sequence). The CDR3 loop reads CSAREGRVGTNYGYTF. In DNA form, the CDR3 reads TGCAGTGCTAGAGAAGGCAGGGTGGGGACTAACTATGGCTACACCTTC.

This clonotype showed up just once. The chain uses TRBV28 and TRBJ2-7, with no clear D. V shed 4 bases and J shed 2 bases, with 12 bases lying between them. Germline CDR1 and CDR2: MDHEN and SYDVKM. The CDR3 has 14 amino acids. In nucleotides, the CDR3 is TGTGCCAGCAGTTCGGAACAGCCAACCTACGAGCAGTACGTC. Its protein is CASSSEQPTYEQYV.

Ten or more counts support this clonotype. The gene calls are TRBV28 and TRBJ1-2; D is perhaps TRBD1 (5 bases). Per the germline V gene, CDR1 is MDHEN and CDR2 is SYDVKM. V was trimmed by 6 bases and J by 4 bases, leaving 18 bases between them. The CDR3 is made up of 15 amino acids. CDR3 coding DNA: TGTGCCAGCAGACCCCGGGGGGTTCGACCCTATGGCTACACCTTC. This codes for CASRPRGVRPYGYTF.

The chain uses TRBV4-3 and TRBJ2-5, with 12 bases that match TRBD2. CDR1 is LGHNA and CDR2 is YSLEER in the germline V gene. The CDR3 runs 19 residues. J lost 6 bases, V lost 0 bases, and 14 bases had no gene match. The CDR3 nucleotides read TGCGCCAGCAGCCAAGATCCGCTAGCGGGGGGGCCTTTTAGAAAGACCCAGTACTTC. Protein product: CASSQDPLAGGPFRKTQYF.

V and J are TRBV7-9 and TRBJ2-2, with no clear D. Trimming removed 1 base from V and 4 bases from J, with 7 bases in between. CDR3 length: 14 amino acids. In germline, CDR1 is SEHNR, CDR2 FQNEAQ (reference sequence). CDR3 DNA: TGTGCCAGCAGCTTAGACCGACCCACCGGGGAGCTGTTTTTT. This translates into CASSLDRPTGELFF. The full variable domain, with the rest looked up from reference TRBV7-9 and TRBJ2-2, is DTGVSQNPRHKITKRGQNVTFRCDPISEHNRLYWYRQTLGQGPEFLTYFQNEAQLEKSRLLSDRFSAERPKGSFSTLEIQRTEQGDSAMYLCASSLDRPTGELFFGEGSRLTVL.

This clonotype was counted many times. This rearrangement joins TRBV19 to TRBJ2-1, with D possibly TRBD1 on 6 matching bases. The CDR3 is 18 amino acids. The V and J ends lost 0 bases and 7 bases respectively, with 22 bases between them. CDR1 LNHDA and CDR2 SQIVND come from the germline V gene (reference sequence). CDR3 in DNA: TGTGCCAGTAGTATAGAACCTCCGGTGGGACAAGGCCGGAATGAGCAGTTCTTC. Protein sequence: CASSIEPPVGQGRNEQFF.

This clonotype was observed at least ten times. V is TRBV5-1 and J is TRBJ2-3; a possible D gene is TRBD1 (6 bases). This CDR3 is built from 16 residues. V lost 2 bases and J 2 bases, leaving 15 bases between the germline ends. In germline, CDR1 is SGHRS, CDR2 YFSETQ. The CDR3, as DNA: TGCGCCAGCAGCTTTATCTCCGGGACAAACACAGATACGCAGTATTTT. Protein product: CASSFISGTNTDTQYF.

This clonotype was observed at least ten times. V and J are TRBV4-1 and TRBJ1-4; TRBD1 is a possible D gene (5 bases). The V end was cut by 0 bases, the J end by 8 bases, with 7 bases between. The CDR3 contains 13 residues. Per germline, CDR1 MGHRA and CDR2 YSYEKL. The CDR3 sequence: CASSQERGEKLFF. The CDR3 nucleotides read TGCGCCAGCAGCCAAGAGAGGGGAGAAAAACTGTTTTTT.

This clonotype appeared many times. This chain joins TRBV6-2 or TRBV6-3 and TRBJ1-5; no firm D call. V lost 4 bases and J 10 bases, leaving 14 bases between the germline ends. Germline CDR1 MNHEY, CDR2 SVGEGT. This CDR3 contains 13 residues. CDR3 DNA sequence: TGTGCCAGCAGTTTCGGGCCCCCGGGTCCCCAGCATTTT. It codes for CASSFGPPGPQHF.

This clonotype was seen at least ten times. The V call is TRBV7-2, the J call TRBJ1-1, with TRBD1 as a possible D gene (5 bases). Germline V gene sequence: CDR1 SGHTA, CDR2 FQGNSA. Between the trimmed V and J ends, which lost 5 bases and 1 base, there was a span of 17 bases. The CDR3 extends over 16 amino acids. CDR3 residues: CASSLTPSGANTEAFF. CDR3 nucleotide sequence: TGTGCCAGCAGCCTTACCCCCTCCGGGGCGAACACTGAAGCTTTCTTT. The variable domain in full, completed from reference TRBV7-2 and TRBJ1-1, reads GAGVSQSPSNKVTEKGKDVELRCDPISGHTALYWYRQSLGQGLEFLIYFQGNSAPDKSGLPSDRFSAERTGGSVSTLTIQRTQQEDSAVYLCASSLTPSGANTEAFFGQGTRLTVV.

This clonotype was seen ten or more times. The chain carries TRBV6-4 and TRBJ2-3, with D possibly TRBD2 on 5 matching bases. Germline V gene data show CDR1 as MRHNA and CDR2 as SNTAGT. The CDR3 is made up of 14 amino acids. Trimming removed 2 bases from V and 0 bases from J, with 6 bases in between. The CDR3 region is CASSDRGSTDTQYF. The CDR3 bases are TGTGCCAGCAGTGACCGGGGAAGCACAGATACGCAGTATTTT.

Ten or more counts support this clonotype. The chain joins TRBV6-1 to TRBJ1-1; D unresolved. The CDR3 runs 15 residues. The ends were cut back, 0 bases at V and 4 bases at J, with 12 bases in the middle. CDR1 is MNHNS, CDR2 SASEGT, per germline. The CDR3 region has the DNA TGTGCCAGCAGTGAAGCGTGGCCGGGAAGCACTGAAGCTTTCTTT. This gives the protein CASSEAWPGSTEAFF.

This clonotype was detected many times. This sequence joins TRBV7-6 and TRBJ1-4, with D tentatively TRBD1 (6 bases). This CDR3 spans 17 amino acids. Germline V gene lookup returns CDR1 SGHVS and CDR2 FNYEAQ. V gave up 2 bases and J gave up 2 bases, with 15 bases separating them. The CDR3 coding sequence is TGTGCCAGCAGCTTAATCGACTCTGACAGGACTAATGAAAAACTGTTTTTT. This gives the protein CASSLIDSDRTNEKLFF.

This clonotype was recorded many times. The rearrangement links TRBV6-1 to TRBJ1-6; 12 nucleotides match TRBD1. The ends lost 6 bases at V and 2 bases at J; junction bases unmatched: 11. The CDR3 contains 19 residues. CDR1 MNHNS and CDR2 SASEGT come from the germline V gene. Here the CDR3 reads CASSLRPGQGAAYNSPLHF. CDR3 in DNA: TGTGCCAGCAGCCTAAGACCGGGACAGGGGGCGGCCTATAATTCACCCCTCCACTTT.

There are many counts of this clonotype. This chain's CDR3 is CASSLGSAEQFF. The CDR3 DNA follows: TGTGCCAGCAGCTTAGGATCGGCTGAGCAGTTCTTC. This chain uses TRBV7-2 with TRBJ2-1; D not certain. Germline CDR1 reads SGHTA; CDR2 reads FQGNSA. V lost 1 base, J lost 9 bases, and 7 bases lay in between. The CDR3 has 12 amino acids.

The chain has TRBV2 and TRBJ2-3, with D maybe TRBD2 (5 bases). V was cut by 8 bases and J by 6 bases, with 21 bases left in between. CDR1 and CDR2 (germline): SNHLY, FYNNEI. This CDR3 has 15 amino acids. The CDR3 bases are TGTGCCAGCGAAGTGGATAGGGTGAGGAGGGATACGCAGTATTTT. Its protein product is CASEVDRVRRDTQYF.

This clonotype was detected ten times or more. The V gene is TRBV29-1, the J gene TRBJ2-5; TRBD1 matches at 12 bases. The V gene's germline CDR1 is SQVTM and CDR2 ANQGSEA. The CDR3 length is 18 residues. V was clipped by 3 bases and J by 1 base; unmatched bases: 12. The CDR3 loop reads CSVEGSSGTGGPQETQYF. The CDR3 bases are TGCAGCGTTGAGGGTTCGTCCGGGACAGGGGGCCCCCAAGAGACCCAGTACTTC. The full variable domain, its missing parts supplied by reference TRBV29-1 and TRBJ2-5, is SAVISQKPSRDICQRGTSLTIQCQVDSQVTMMFWYRQQPGQSLTLIATANQGSEATYESGFVIDKFPISRPNLTFSTLTVSNMSPEDSSIYLCSVEGSSGTGGPQETQYFGPGTRLLVL.

This clonotype was seen only a few times. The CDR3 spells CASSIARGGKNEQFF. The CDR3 bases are TGTGCCAGCAGTATCGCCCGGGGAGGAAAGAATGAGCAGTTCTTC. The V call is TRBV28, the J call TRBJ2-1; a weak D match, TRBD2 (6 bases). The CDR3 loop spans 15 amino acids. Germline V gene sequence: CDR1 MDHEN, CDR2 SYDVKM. Trimming shortened V by 5 bases and J by 7 bases, and 18 bases separated the two germline ends. Full variable domain (missing parts from reference TRBV28 and TRBJ2-1): DVKVTQSSRYLVKRTGEKVFLECVQDMDHENMFWYRQDPGLGLRLIYFSYDVKMKEKGDIPEGYSVSREKKERFSLILESASTNQTSMYLCASSIARGGKNEQFFGPGTRLTVL.

In this sample, this clonotype turned up many times. The J gene is TRBJ2-3, the V gene TRBV7-3; 10 nucleotides agree with TRBD2. J was trimmed by 5 bases and V by 5 bases; bases with no gene match: 4. Looked up from germline, CDR1 is SGHTA and CDR2 is FQGTGA. CDR3 size: 14 residues. This CDR3 is CASSLGLAVDTQYF. The CDR3, as DNA: TGTGCCAGCAGCCTCGGACTAGCGGTAGATACGCAGTATTTT.

Note on this clonotype: This clone may be a read error of a much larger clone one base away. The genes are TRBV5-1 and TRBJ2-5, with D perhaps TRBD2 (6 bases). The length of the CDR3 is 16 residues. Per germline, CDR1 SGHRS and CDR2 YFSETQ. CDR3 residues: CASGLGGGQKQETQYF. The CDR3 coding sequence is TGCGCCAGCGGCTTGGGAGGTGGACAAAAACAAGAGACCCAGTACTTC.

This clonotype was seen more than once but under ten times. The rearrangement links TRBV7-9 to TRBJ1-6; possibly TRBD1 for D (5 bases). CDR1 and CDR2 (germline): SEHNR, FQNEAQ (reference sequence). V shed 6 bases and J shed 9 bases, with 21 bases lying between them. The CDR3 length is 16 residues. The chain's CDR3 is CASRNWGVGRSSPLHF. The DNA for the CDR3 is TGTGCCAGCAGGAACTGGGGCGTTGGGAGAAGTTCACCCCTCCACTTT.

This clonotype was recorded many times. The chain is built from TRBV7-4 and TRBJ2-7, with a weak D call TRBD2 (6 bases). The V end lost 5 bases, the J end lost 2 bases, and 16 bases lay between the germline ends. Germline-derived CDR1 and CDR2 are SGHVT and SQSDAQ. CDR3 size: 15 residues. CDR3 bases: TGTGCCAGCAGCCCACGGCAGGGAGGCACCTACGAGCAGTACGTC. Protein sequence: CASSPRQGGTYEQYV.

This clonotype appeared a few times. The chain employs TRBV9 and TRBJ2-1; D gene ambiguous. This CDR3 spans 15 amino acids. CDR1 is SGDLS, CDR2 YYNGEE, per germline. V dropped 4 bases and J dropped 4 bases, with 15 bases sitting between them. The CDR3 spells CASSTRPPPYNEQFF. In DNA, the CDR3 is TGTGCCAGCAGCACCCGACCCCCCCCTTACAATGAGCAGTTCTTC.